The 28 T cell receptor beta chains reported below all come from one sample, sequenced in a study of OX40 agonist ivuxolimab in advanced cancers. Generated by immunoSEQ multiplex PCR, the TCRdb table keeps only in-frame clones and is missing some. The sample records tens of thousands of clones, 85% to 95% being singletons. The sample here was CD4+ or CD8+ T cells sorted from blood, taken in a trial of the OX40 agonist ivuxolimab. The source is an adult with an advanced solid tumor such as melanoma, head and neck, liver or kidney cancer.

The chain couples TRBV18 to TRBJ2-5; D may be TRBD2 (5 bases). The CDR3 has 14 amino acids. Germline CDR1 reads KGHSH; CDR2 reads LQKENI. The V end was cut by 3 bases, the J end by 2 bases, with 10 bases between. The CDR3 reads CASSPSGNQETQYF. The CDR3 bases are TGTGCCAGCTCACCCTCCGGGAATCAAGAGACCCAGTACTTC.

The chain uses TRBV28 and TRBJ1-1, with D unresolved. CDR1 MDHEN and CDR2 SYDVKM come from the germline V gene. The CDR3 consists of 14 residues. Trimming stripped 1 base from V and 6 bases from J, with 12 bases between. The CDR3 DNA is TGTGCCAGCAGTTTATTTAGAGGGCAGGCTGAAGCTTTCTTT. Encoded protein: CASSLFRGQAEAFF.

The chain employs TRBV6-5 and TRBJ2-2, with D tentatively TRBD2 (5 bases). CDR1 is MNHEY, CDR2 SVGAGI, per germline. The germline V and J ends were trimmed by 6 bases and 3 bases, with 11 bases remaining between them. CDR3 length: 14 amino acids. The DNA of the CDR3 is TGTGCCAGCAGCCGCCGGGGAGACACCGGGGAGCTGTTTTTT. Its protein is CASSRRGDTGELFF.

The J gene is TRBJ2-4, the V gene TRBV5-8; maybe TRBD2 (6 bases). Trimming took off 3 bases at V and 12 bases at J, with 10 bases between the two ends. The germline V gene has CDR1 SGHTS and CDR2 YDEGEE. There are 11 residues in the CDR3. CDR3 region: CASSSRGTQYF. CDR3 nucleotides: TGTGCCAGCAGCTCCCGGGGGACTCAGTACTTC.

V gene TRBV2 combines with J gene TRBJ2-5, with D possibly matching TRBD1 (5 bases). Germline CDR1 SNHLY, CDR2 FYNNEI. The CDR3 totals 12 residues. Trimming pared 4 bases from V and 3 bases from J, leaving 6 bases between. CDR3 in DNA: TGTGCCAGCAGTGGACAGAAAGAGACCCAGTACTTC. Translated: CASSGQKETQYF.

V gene TRBV29-1 combines with J gene TRBJ2-3; 7 bases agree with TRBD2. The CDR3 loop spans 14 amino acids. The germline V gene has CDR1 SQVTM and CDR2 ANQGSEA. The V and J ends lost 5 bases and 4 bases, in that order; junction bases with no gene match: 9. CDR3 sequence: CSVKSGGISDTQYF. CDR3 nucleotide sequence: TGCAGCGTTAAGTCGGGAGGTATATCAGATACGCAGTATTTT.

The chain employs TRBV4-2 and TRBJ2-3, with D hard to call. This CDR3 has 15 amino acids. The V end was cut by 0 bases, the J end by 6 bases, with 13 bases between. Germline loops: CDR1 LGHNA, CDR2 YNFKEQ. The CDR3 is CASSQEVFSVDTQYF. In nucleotides, the CDR3 is TGTGCCAGCAGCCAAGAAGTTTTTTCTGTTGATACGCAGTATTTT.

A single count supports this clone. This chain links TRBV28 with TRBJ1-1; 7 bases align to TRBD1. The CDR3 length is 16 residues. Germline V gene sequence: CDR1 MDHEN, CDR2 SYDVKM. J gave up 3 bases and V 3 bases, and 10 bases lay outside the gene matches. CDR3: CASSLDLTGTDTEAFF. As DNA, the CDR3 is TGTGCCAGCAGTTTGGATTTGACAGGGACTGACACTGAAGCTTTCTTT.

The chain is built from TRBV7-2 and TRBJ1-1; unclear D gene. Germline loops: CDR1 SGHTA, CDR2 FQGNSA. The CDR3 has 15 amino acids. Deletions cut 5 bases from V and 0 bases from J, with 13 bases between. The DNA for the CDR3 is TGTGCCAGCAGCCTCTCAGGACGGATGAACACTGAAGCTTTCTTT. It yields the protein CASSLSGRMNTEAFF.

J is TRBJ1-6 and V is TRBV2, with no clear D. Germline V gene sequence: CDR1 SNHLY, CDR2 FYNNEI. V lost 7 bases and J lost 9, with 10 bases in between. The CDR3 spans 12 residues. The CDR3 sequence is CASIRTGSPLHF. CDR3 coding DNA: TGTGCCAGCATTCGGACGGGTTCACCCCTCCACTTT.

In its sample, this clone was seen once. This chain connects TRBV7-3 to TRBJ1-1; 7 bases agree with TRBD1. The V segment lost 4 bases and the J segment 7 bases; nucleotides outside the gene matches: 12. Germline CDR1 and CDR2: SGHTA and FQGTGA. The CDR3 is made up of 15 amino acids. This CDR3 reads CASSSRGTVSIEAFF. CDR3 coding DNA: TGTGCCAGCAGCTCTAGGGGGACAGTATCGATTGAAGCTTTCTTT.

The rearrangement joins TRBV15 to TRBJ1-5; D perhaps matches TRBD1 (5 bases). The CDR3 extends over 15 amino acids. The germline CDR1 and CDR2 sequences are LNHNV and YYDKDF (reference sequence). V lost 3 bases, J lost 4 bases, and 13 bases lay in between. The CDR3 region has the DNA TGTGCCACCAGCAGGTCAATACAGGTTAATCAGCCCCAGCATTTT. Amino acids: CATSRSIQVNQPQHF.

The V call is TRBV6-4, the J call TRBJ2-3; D gene uncertain. The CDR3 runs to 13 residues. Per germline, CDR1 MRHNA and CDR2 SNTAGT. V lost 6 bases to trimming and J lost 0 bases, with 7 bases between them. The CDR3 sequence: CASSRDSTDTQYF. CDR3 nucleotides: TGTGCCAGCAGCAGAGACAGCACAGATACGCAGTATTTT.

V is TRBV6-5 and J is TRBJ2-7; D uncertain. Germline V lookup: CDR1 MNHEY, CDR2 SVGAGI. This CDR3 has 11 amino acids. Trimming shortened V by 4 bases and J by 4 bases, and 5 bases separated the two germline ends. DNA for the CDR3: TGTGCCAGCAGTTCAACATACGAGCAGTACTTC. It specifies CASSSTYEQYF.

This clone was observed a handful of times. This sequence joins TRBV28 and TRBJ2-1, with D possibly TRBD1 on 6 matching bases. In germline, CDR1 is MDHEN, CDR2 SYDVKM. CDR3 length: 14 amino acids. V lost 3 bases and J 6 bases, leaving 12 bases between the germline ends. CDR3 loop: CASSLDSARNEQFF. CDR3 in DNA: TGTGCCAGCAGTTTGGACAGTGCCCGCAATGAGCAGTTCTTC.

The rearrangement uses TRBV7-9 and TRBJ1-1, with 11 bases aligning to TRBD1. The CDR3 loop spans 17 amino acids. V shed 1 base, J shed 2 bases, and the junction held 6 bases outside the gene matches. The V gene's germline CDR1 is SEHNR and CDR2 FQNEAQ (reference sequence). CDR3 sequence: CASSLGIGQGANTEAFF. CDR3 bases: TGTGCCAGCAGCTTAGGGATAGGACAGGGGGCAAACACTGAAGCTTTCTTT.

V and J are TRBV5-1 and TRBJ2-1, with TRBD2 matching 9 bases. J lost 9 bases, V lost 0 bases, and 7 bases had no gene match. The CDR3 loop spans 15 amino acids. Looked up from germline, CDR1 is SGHRS and CDR2 is YFSETQ. The CDR3 DNA reads TGCGCCAGCAGCTTGGGGCTAGCGGGAACGGTTGAGCAGTTCTTC. This translates into CASSLGLAGTVEQFF. Full variable domain (missing parts from reference TRBV5-1 and TRBJ2-1): KAGVTQTPRYLIKTRGQQVTLSCSPISGHRSVSWYQQTPGQGLQFLFEYFSETQRNKGNFPGRFSGRQFSNSRSEMNVSTLELGDSALYLCASSLGLAGTVEQFFGPGTRLTVL.

The chain recombines TRBV19 with TRBJ1-4; D gene unclear. V dropped 7 bases and J dropped 8 bases, with 14 bases sitting between them. The CDR3 is 13 amino acids. Germline V gene lookup returns CDR1 LNHDA and CDR2 SQIVND (reference sequence). The CDR3 region is CASMGPNGEKLFF. The CDR3 region has the DNA TGTGCCAGTATGGGTCCCAACGGGGAAAAACTGTTTTTT.

The chain recombines TRBV5-1 with TRBJ1-2; D uncertain. This CDR3 comprises 14 residues. CDR1 and CDR2 (germline): SGHRS, YFSETQ. V shed 4 bases and J shed 0 bases, with 10 bases lying between them. CDR3 sequence (DNA): TGCGCCAGCAGCCAAGATGGTTCTAACTATGGCTACACCTTC. Its protein product is CASSQDGSNYGYTF.

The sample holds a few counts of this clone. The V and J genes are TRBV9 and TRBJ2-1, with TRBD2 matching over 8 bases. Germline CDR1 and CDR2: SGDLS and YYNGEE. This CDR3 is 15 amino acids long. Losses at the gene ends were 3 bases for V and 0 bases for J; bases not matched to a gene: 2. The CDR3 is CASSASGSSYNEQFF. The CDR3 DNA sequence: TGTGCCAGCAGCGCGAGCGGGAGCTCCTACAATGAGCAGTTCTTC. The whole variable domain, filled in from reference TRBV9 and TRBJ2-1, reads DSGVTQTPKHLITATGQRVTLRCSPRSGDLSVYWYQQSLDQGLQFLIQYYNGEERAKGNILERFSAQQFPDLHSELNLSSLELGDSALYFCASSASGSSYNEQFFGPGTRLTVL.

The rearrangement links TRBV11-3 to TRBJ2-1; 7 nucleotides match TRBD2. With V trimmed by 3 bases and J by 3 bases, 5 bases remained unmatched. Looked up from germline, CDR1 is SGHNT and CDR2 is YENEEA. CDR3 length equals 15 residues. The chain's CDR3 is CASSFQREFYNEQFF. The CDR3 DNA reads TGTGCCAGCAGCTTTCAGCGGGAATTCTACAATGAGCAGTTCTTC.

The rearrangement links TRBV6-6 to TRBJ1-2, with D uncertain. Trimming took 2 bases from V and 0 from J, leaving 13 bases between them. In germline, CDR1 is MNHNY, CDR2 SVGAGI (reference sequence). This CDR3 has 16 amino acids. The CDR3 region is CASSYGELLTNYGYTF. The DNA for the CDR3 is TGTGCCAGCAGTTACGGGGAACTCCTGACTAACTATGGCTACACCTTC.

V and J are TRBV11-2 and TRBJ2-7; 9 nucleotides agree with TRBD1. This CDR3 has 15 residues. Unmatched junction bases numbered 11, after V lost 4 bases and J lost 7 bases. CDR1 is SGHAT and CDR2 is FQNNGV in the germline V gene. The CDR3 sequence is CASSSGGQGNYEQYF. CDR3 bases: TGTGCCAGCAGCTCAGGGGGACAGGGCAACTATGAGCAGTACTTC.

The rearrangement joins TRBV28 to TRBJ2-7; D not resolved. Germline-derived CDR1 and CDR2 are MDHEN and SYDVKM. V dropped 2 bases and J dropped 0 bases, with 14 bases sitting between them. There are 16 residues in the CDR3. CDR3 DNA: TGTGCCAGCAGTTTACCTAGGACCTGGAGCTCCTACGAGCAGTACTTC. The encoded protein is CASSLPRTWSSYEQYF.

This clone was seen a single time. The sample carries other DNA sequences with the same CDR3. V gene TRBV5-4 combines with J gene TRBJ2-3; D unclear. Germline lookup yields CDR1 SGHNT and CDR2 YYREEE (reference sequence). The ends were cut back, 0 bases at V and 6 bases at J, with 2 bases in the middle. The CDR3 consists of 11 residues. In DNA form, the CDR3 reads TGTGCCAGCAGCTTGGCTGATACGCAGTATTTT. As protein: CASSLADTQYF. Drawing the rest from reference TRBV5-4 and TRBJ2-3, the complete variable domain is ETGVTQSPTHLIKTRGQQVTLRCSSQSGHNTVSWYQQALGQGPQFIFQYYREEENGRGNFPPRFSGLQFPNYSSELNVNALELDDSALYLCASSLADTQYFGPGTRLTVL.

The genes are TRBV9 and TRBJ2-3; unclear D gene. V gave up 2 bases and J gave up 0 bases, with 7 bases separating them. The CDR3 totals 14 residues. Germline-derived CDR1 and CDR2 are SGDLS and YYNGEE. This CDR3 reads CASSVRSSTDTQYF. CDR3 bases: TGTGCCAGCAGCGTTCGGTCGAGCACAGATACGCAGTATTTT.

The rearrangement links TRBV7-9 to TRBJ2-3, with 14 bases fitting TRBD2. The V segment lost 5 bases and the J segment 5 bases; nucleotides outside the gene matches: 9. The CDR3 loop spans 17 amino acids. The V gene's germline CDR1 is SEHNR and CDR2 FQNEAQ (reference sequence). The DNA of the CDR3 is TGTGCCAGCAGCCTCGGGACTAGCGGGAGTGCCCTAGATACGCAGTATTTT. It translates to CASSLGTSGSALDTQYF. The full variable domain, rest sourced from reference TRBV7-9 and TRBJ2-3, is DTGVSQNPRHKITKRGQNVTFRCDPISEHNRLYWYRQTLGQGPEFLTYFQNEAQLEKSRLLSDRFSAERPKGSFSTLEIQRTEQGDSAMYLCASSLGTSGSALDTQYFGPGTRLTVL.

V gene TRBV11-3 combines with J gene TRBJ2-2; 9 nucleotides line up with TRBD2. Germline V gene lookup returns CDR1 SGHNT and CDR2 YENEEA. The CDR3 has 15 residues. Losses at the gene ends were 4 bases for V and 6 bases for J; bases not matched to a gene: 6. The CDR3 DNA sequence: TGTGCCAGCAGCTCGGGACTAGCCCTCCCCGGGGAGCTGTTTTTT. This gives the protein CASSSGLALPGELFF.